A selection of T cell receptor beta chains follows, all from one sample in a study of breast tumors, draining lymph nodes, adjacent tissues. Each CDR3 protein is one row after TCRdb ran MiXCR on the multiplex PCR reads. This repertoire shows about 180,000 distinct CDR3 sequences, about 33% found once; its top ten account for roughly 4.3%. Sequencing was performed on axillary lymph node tissue. The receptor set was obtained from a female donor with breast cancer. Some clones in this sample may be carry-over from other donors' samples. Each CDR3 is given with its conserved first and last residue. D genes are given only for firm matches. The size of a clone is reported for some rows only, either as once, few or many, or as a class for expanded clones.

size	J	D	V	CDR3	DNA
.	TRBJ1-4	.	TRBV27	CASSLSRGWGEKLFF	TGTGCCAGCAGTTTATCGAGGGGGTGGGGTGAAAAACTGTTTTTT
.	TRBJ2-1	.	TRBV6-6	CASSSPGGEQFF	TGTGCCAGCAGTTCCCCCGGGGGTGAGCAGTTCTTC
.	TRBJ2-2	.	TRBV6-5	CASSHGVSTGELFF	TGTGCCAGCAGTCACGGGGTTAGCACCGGGGAGCTGTTTTTT
many	TRBJ1-3	TRBD1	TRBV7-9	CASSRQGTSGNTIYF	TGTGCCAGCAGCAGACAGGGCACCTCTGGAAACACCATATATTTT
.	TRBJ2-1	TRBD2	TRBV6-4	CASSSRRLAFNEQFF	TGTGCCAGCAGTTCAAGGCGACTAGCGTTCAATGAGCAGTTCTTC
.	TRBJ1-1	.	TRBV20-1	CSAGTHTGRTEAFF	TGCAGTGCGGGGACCCATACAGGGCGGACTGAAGCTTTCTTT
many	TRBJ2-1	TRBD2	TRBV7-6	CASSPWTQGGLAANEQFF	TGTGCCAGCAGCCCCTGGACGCAGGGGGGACTAGCCGCCAATGAGCAGTTCTTC
.	TRBJ2-7	TRBD2	TRBV4-1	CASMAGGGPYEQYF	TGCGCCAGCATGGCGGGAGGGGGCCCCTACGAGCAGTACTTC
many	TRBJ1-4	.	TRBV19	CASSPSVSNEKLFF	TGTGCCAGTAGCCCCAGTGTCTCCAATGAAAAACTGTTTTTT
many	TRBJ2-7	.	TRBV11-1	CASSLAHGRAYEQYF	TGTGCCAGCAGCTTAGCGCACGGCAGAGCCTACGAGCAGTACTTC
.	TRBJ2-7	.	TRBV6-1	CASSQGIAYEQYF	TGTGCCAGCAGTCAGGGAATAGCCTACGAGCAGTACTTC
many	TRBJ2-3	.	TRBV12-5	CASGLPYRTSSTDTQYF	TGTGCTAGTGGTTTGCCTTACAGAACATCTAGCACAGATACGCAGTATTTT
many	TRBJ1-2	.	TRBV7-8	CASTIHMSSGGRGYTF	TGTGCCAGCACCATCCACATGTCGAGTGGTGGGAGGGGCTACACCTTC
many	TRBJ1-6	TRBD1	TRBV6-5	CASSWSGTARNSPLHF	TGTGCCAGCAGTTGGTCAGGGACAGCTAGGAATTCACCCCTCCACTTT
many	TRBJ1-4	TRBD1	TRBV11-3	CASSRKQGAGEKLFF	TGTGCCAGCAGCCGGAAACAGGGGGCAGGTGAAAAACTGTTTTTT
.	TRBJ1-1	TRBD1	TRBV2	CASSDMTGAENEAFF	TGTGCCAGCAGTGATATGACAGGGGCGGAAAATGAAGCTTTCTTT
.	TRBJ1-6	.	TRBV30	CAWKPVFNSPLHF	TGTGCCTGGAAACCAGTTTTTAATTCACCCCTCCACTTT
many	TRBJ2-6	TRBD2	TRBV6-6	CASSSGTSSAGANVLTF	TGTGCCAGCAGCTCCGGGACTAGCAGTGCTGGGGCCAACGTCCTGACTTTC
many	TRBJ1-5	.	TRBV10-3	CATGAWGRSNQPQHF	TGTGCCACGGGGGCGTGGGGAAGGAGCAATCAGCCCCAGCATTTT
.	TRBJ1-6	TRBD1	TRBV4-1	CASSPVGRQGANSPLHF	TGCGCCAGCAGCCCAGTAGGTAGACAGGGGGCGAATTCACCCCTCCACTTT
many	TRBJ2-5	.	TRBV7-7	CASSFGSGVETQYF	TGTGCTAGCAGCTTTGGGTCGGGGGTTGAGACCCAGTACTTC
.	TRBJ2-3	.	TRBV18	CASSPLRGGQDTQYF	TGTGCCAGCTCACCATTGCGCGGGGGCCAAGATACGCAGTATTTT
many	TRBJ1-2	.	TRBV25-1	CASSERGAVYGYTF	TGTGCCAGCAGTGAACGGGGAGCGGTTTATGGCTACACCTTC
many	TRBJ1-2	.	TRBV20-1	CSPSGPGHLAYGYTF	TGCAGTCCTAGTGGGCCCGGACACCTTGCTTATGGCTACACCTTC
.	TRBJ2-1	TRBD2	TRBV7-2	CASSLGGAGNHNEQFF	TGTGCCAGCAGCTTGGGCGGAGCGGGGAACCACAATGAGCAGTTCTTC
.	TRBJ2-7	TRBD2	TRBV7-2	CASGPETSGGYEQYF	TGTGCCAGCGGCCCCGAGACTAGCGGGGGCTACGAGCAGTACTTC
.	TRBJ1-3	.	TRBV20-1	CSALQGSISANTIYF	TGCAGTGCTCTACAGGGTTCTATATCTGCAAACACCATATATTTT
.	TRBJ2-3	.	TRBV19	CASSTGGSTDTQYF	TGTGCCAGTAGTACCGGGGGCAGCACAGATACGCAGTATTTT
many	TRBJ2-5	TRBD2	TRBV7-8	CASSLERGGRETQYF	TGTGCCAGCAGCTTAGAGCGGGGGGGCCGAGAGACCCAGTACTTC
.	TRBJ1-2	TRBD1	TRBV9	CASSGGQGASNYGYTF	TGTGCCAGCAGCGGGGGACAGGGGGCGAGTAACTATGGCTACACCTTC
.	TRBJ2-3	TRBD2	TRBV6-5	CASSQRTGGPDTDTQYF	TGTGCCAGCAGTCAAAGAACGGGGGGGCCAGATACAGATACGCAGTATTTT
many	TRBJ2-2	.	TRBV11-3	CASSLVRPQNTGELFF	TGTGCCAGCAGCTTAGTTAGACCGCAGAACACCGGGGAGCTGTTTTTT
.	TRBJ1-3	TRBD1	TRBV12-3/TRBV12-4	CASTTDRQAGNTIYF	TGTGCCAGCACGACGGACAGGCAGGCTGGGAACACCATATATTTT
.	TRBJ1-1	.	TRBV11-3	CASSRTLGNTEAFF	TGTGCCAGCAGCCGGACACTCGGGAACACTGAAGCTTTCTTT
many	TRBJ1-3	.	TRBV20-1	CSAFDLNSGNTIYF	TGCAGTGCTTTCGACCTGAACTCTGGAAACACCATATATTTT